Listed here are 31 T cell receptor beta chains from one sample, sequenced in a study of blood T cell repertoires in COVID-19. This table comes from immunoSEQ multiplex PCR, and its TCRdb copy is limited to in-frame clones, with some not included. The data show about 420,000 clones, over 85% seen once. Material: peripheral blood. The source is a man between 18 and 29 years old with COVID-19, enrolled during active disease.

This chain joins TRBV25-1 and TRBJ2-6, with D unresolved. The germline CDR1 and CDR2 sequences are MGHDK and SYGVNS. V was trimmed by 1 base and J by 0 bases, leaving 7 bases between them. CDR3 size: 16 residues. The CDR3 spells CASSELTGSGANVLTF. The CDR3 DNA sequence: TGTGCCAGCAGTGAATTAACGGGCTCTGGGGCCAACGTCCTGACTTTC. The variable domain in full, with the rest retrieved from reference TRBV25-1 and TRBJ2-6, is EADIYQTPRYLVIGTGKKITLECSQTMGHDKMYWYQQDPGMELHLIHYSYGVNSTEKGDLSSESTVSRIRTEHFPLTLESARPSHTSQYLCASSELTGSGANVLTFGAGSRLTVL.

This clone was counted once. The chain combines TRBV19 with TRBJ2-3; 7 positions agree with TRBD2. This CDR3 has 16 amino acids. Germline CDR1 and CDR2: LNHDA and SQIVND (reference sequence). V was pared by 6 bases and J by 0 bases, with 9 bases of the junction left unmatched. The CDR3 is CASRPRGGGSTDTQYF. CDR3 coding DNA: TGTGCCAGTAGACCTAGGGGCGGGGGAAGCACAGATACGCAGTATTTT.

The chain combines TRBV5-6 with TRBJ2-3; D remains ambiguous. The CDR3 is made up of 15 amino acids. CDR1 and CDR2 from the germline V gene are SGHDT and YYEEEE. The ends were cut back, 4 bases at V and 2 bases at J, with 14 bases in the middle. For the CDR3, the DNA is TGTGCCAGCAGCGAGACTGGAACCCCCACAGATACGCAGTATTTT. Amino acid sequence: CASSETGTPTDTQYF.

CDR3 in amino acids: CATAPTSSGVKETQYF. CDR3 nucleotide sequence: TGTGCCACCGCTCCCACGAGCTCAGGGGTGAAAGAGACCCAGTACTTC. V usage is TRBV24-1 and J usage is TRBJ2-5, with a tentative D call TRBD1 (6 bases). Germline CDR1 is KGHDR and CDR2 is SFDVKD. The CDR3 is 16 amino acids. Trimming pared 9 bases from V and 3 bases from J, leaving 22 bases between.

This clone was counted once. The rearrangement uses TRBV14 and TRBJ2-1; 7 positions agree with TRBD2. J lost 4 bases, V lost 2 bases, and 11 bases had no gene match. CDR3 size: 17 residues. From germline, CDR1 is SGHDN and CDR2 FVKESK. CDR3 nucleotide sequence: TGTGCCAGCAGCCAAATCATCAGGGCTAGCGGATACAATGAGCAGTTCTTC. It translates to CASSQIIRASGYNEQFF.

V gene TRBV19 combines with J gene TRBJ2-7, with 9 bases identical to TRBD1. Germline-derived CDR1 and CDR2 are LNHDA and SQIVND (reference sequence). Losses at the gene ends were 6 bases for V and 4 bases for J; bases not matched to a gene: 4. The CDR3 sequence is 13 residues long. The CDR3: CASSAGTGYEQYF. The CDR3 DNA reads TGTGCCAGTAGCGCCGGGACAGGGTACGAGCAGTACTTC.

The rearrangement links TRBV11-3 to TRBJ2-7; tentative D call: TRBD2 (6 bases). The CDR3 length is 16 residues. Trimming took off 2 bases at V and 3 bases at J, with 17 bases between the two ends. Germline loops: CDR1 SGHNT, CDR2 YENEEA. Here the CDR3 DNA reads TGTGCCAGCAGCTTACCCCCATCGACTAGGGTCTACGAGCAGTACTTC. Translation: CASSLPPSTRVYEQYF.

The CDR3 nucleotides read TGTGCCAGTAGGTGGACAGGGGCCCTTAGAAGGGATGGCTACACCTTC. Translation gives CASRWTGALRRDGYTF. The chain couples TRBV19 to TRBJ1-2; 9 nucleotides match TRBD1. Germline V gene data show CDR1 as LNHDA and CDR2 as SQIVND (reference sequence). CDR3 length equals 16 residues. V lost 6 bases and J lost 6; bases outside the gene matches: 14. Supplemented by reference TRBV19 and TRBJ1-2, the full variable domain reads DGGITQSPKYLFRKEGQNVTLSCEQNLNHDAMYWYRQDPGQGLRLIYYSQIVNDFQKGDIAEGYSVSREKKESFPLTVTSAQKNPTAFYLCASRWTGALRRDGYTFGSGTRLTVV.

The chain is built from TRBV28 and TRBJ2-3; TRBD2 agrees at 8 bases. This CDR3 comprises 16 residues. With 0 bases clipped from V and 3 bases from J, the junction kept 5 bases outside the gene matches. The germline gives CDR1 MDHEN, CDR2 SYDVKM. DNA of the CDR3: TGTGCCAGCAGTTTATGGGCGGGGGGTCGAACAGATACGCAGTATTTT. This translates into CASSLWAGGRTDTQYF. The whole variable domain, remainder taken from reference TRBV28 and TRBJ2-3, is DVKVTQSSRYLVKRTGEKVFLECVQDMDHENMFWYRQDPGLGLRLIYFSYDVKMKEKGDIPEGYSVSREKKERFSLILESASTNQTSMYLCASSLWAGGRTDTQYFGPGTRLTVL.

This chain joins TRBV7-2 and TRBJ1-4, with D unclear. V lost 5 bases to trimming and J lost 7 bases, with 14 bases between them. The CDR3 spans 14 residues. The germline V gene encodes CDR1 SGHTA and CDR2 FQGNSA. CDR3 region: CASSPRTISEKLFF. The CDR3 nucleotides read TGTGCCAGCAGCCCCCGGACTATAAGTGAAAAACTGTTTTTT. Full variable domain (rest looked up from reference TRBV7-2 and TRBJ1-4): GAGVSQSPSNKVTEKGKDVELRCDPISGHTALYWYRQSLGQGLEFLIYFQGNSAPDKSGLPSDRFSAERTGGSVSTLTIQRTQQEDSAVYLCASSPRTISEKLFFGSGTQLSVL.

The chain employs TRBV2 and TRBJ1-2, with D possibly being TRBD1 (5 bases). Per the germline V gene, CDR1 is SNHLY and CDR2 is FYNNEI. Trimming shortened V by 6 bases and J by 7 bases, and 9 bases separated the two germline ends. The CDR3 has 11 amino acids. CDR3 amino acids: CASSRTPGYTF. Written as DNA, the CDR3 is TGTGCCAGCAGCCGGACACCTGGCTACACCTTC.

The chain carries TRBV7-9 and TRBJ1-1; 11 nucleotides match TRBD1. This CDR3 spans 15 amino acids. With 3 bases clipped from V and 4 bases from J, the junction kept 4 bases outside the gene matches. CDR1 SEHNR and CDR2 FQNEAQ come from the germline V gene (reference sequence). The CDR3, as DNA: TGTGCCAGCAGCTTTGGACAGGGGGCTTTCACTGAAGCTTTCTTT. Translated: CASSFGQGAFTEAFF.

The chain couples TRBV6-5 to TRBJ1-1; D possibly corresponds to TRBD1 (6 bases). The CDR3 has 13 amino acids. Germline-derived CDR1 and CDR2 are MNHEY and SVGAGI. V lost 6 bases and J lost 1, with 9 bases in between. The CDR3 DNA reads as TGTGCCAGCAGCACACAGGGGAACACTGAAGCTTTCTTT. It translates to CASSTQGNTEAFF.

V is TRBV20-1 and J is TRBJ1-1, with D possibly TRBD1 on 5 matching bases. The V end lost 3 bases, the J end lost 0 bases, and 11 bases lay between the germline ends. Germline values: CDR1 DFQATT, CDR2 SNEGSKA (reference sequence). The CDR3 is 14 residues long. This CDR3 is CSASTGQLNTEAFF. Here the CDR3 DNA reads TGCAGTGCTAGTACCGGACAACTGAACACTGAAGCTTTCTTT.

The V and J genes are TRBV24-1 and TRBJ2-5; weak D call: TRBD2 (5 bases). The V gene lost 7 bases and the J gene lost 4 bases, with 15 bases spanning the gap. This CDR3 region has 14 residues. CDR1 KGHDR and CDR2 SFDVKD come from the germline V gene. DNA of the CDR3: TGTGCCACCAGCGGGCGCGAAGGGAGAGAGACCCAGTACTTC. It encodes CATSGREGRETQYF.

V usage is TRBV7-9 and J usage is TRBJ2-2; 7 bases are a match to TRBD1. The CDR3 totals 15 residues. CDR1 is SEHNR, CDR2 FQNEAQ, per germline (reference sequence). The V gene end was trimmed by 8 bases and the J gene end by 6 bases; junction bases not matched to a gene: 12. In DNA, the CDR3 is TGTGCCAGCGCCAGTTACAGGGGTGAAGCCGGGGAGCTGTTTTTT. This encodes CASASYRGEAGELFF.

V usage is TRBV10-2 and J usage is TRBJ2-3; D might be TRBD2 (5 bases). V lost 6 bases and J lost 5, with 6 bases in between. Germline V gene sequence: CDR1 WSHSY, CDR2 SAAADI. The CDR3 loop spans 11 amino acids. The CDR3 nucleotides read TGCGCCAGCAGGGGGAGAGATACGCAGTATTTT. Protein: CASRGRDTQYF.

Concerning this clone itself: Other nucleotide sequences in the sample specify the same CDR3. The chain employs TRBV7-7 and TRBJ2-5; possible D gene TRBD2, 5 bases. Trimming left V 1 base short and J 2 bases short, with 11 bases between. Per germline, CDR1 SSHAT and CDR2 FNYEAQ (reference sequence). The length of the CDR3 is 15 residues. DNA of the CDR3: TGTGCCAGCAGCTTAGATGGACGGGGACAAGAGACCCAGTACTTC. It is translated as CASSLDGRGQETQYF.

The chain uses TRBV11-2 and TRBJ2-3, with TRBD1 matching over 7 bases. The CDR3 is made up of 14 amino acids. CDR1 and CDR2 from the germline V gene are SGHAT and FQNNGV. V dropped 4 bases and J dropped 3; count of bases not matched to a gene: 4. CDR3 nucleotides: TGTGCCAGCAGCTATCGACAGGGTACAGATACGCAGTATTTT. Encoded protein: CASSYRQGTDTQYF.

This clone was counted a single time. V usage is TRBV29-1 and J usage is TRBJ1-5; 8 bases are a match to TRBD1. V trimming: 6 bases; J trimming: 7 bases; junction bases outside the gene matches: 8. Looked up from germline, CDR1 is SQVTM and CDR2 is ANQGSEA. This CDR3 spans 13 amino acids. CDR3 residues: CSVADRAEQPQHF. For the CDR3, the DNA is TGCAGCGTCGCGGACAGGGCAGAACAGCCCCAGCATTTT.

The rearrangement joins TRBV2 to TRBJ1-1; 9 bases match TRBD1. V lost 6 bases and J lost 11; bases outside the gene matches: 16. The CDR3 runs 15 residues. Germline V gives CDR1 SNHLY, CDR2 FYNNEI. CDR3 loop: CASSMVGTGISVAFF. CDR3 coding DNA: TGTGCCAGCAGCATGGTCGGGACAGGGATTTCGGTGGCTTTCTTT.

The chain joins TRBV18 to TRBJ2-7; 9 nucleotides match TRBD1. The CDR3 has 16 amino acids. Germline V CDR1 and CDR2: KGHSH, LQKENI. V shed 4 bases, J shed 7 bases, and the junction held 14 bases outside the gene matches. The CDR3 DNA follows: TGTGCCAGCTCACTTCAAGCGGACAGGGGTCTAGGGGAGCAGTACTTC. This codes for CASSLQADRGLGEQYF.

The CDR3 nucleotides are TGTGCCAGCAGCGCGGACTTGATGACCTACAATGAGCAGTTCTTC. Its translation is CASSADLMTYNEQFF. The chain links TRBV9 to TRBJ2-1, with a possible D match to TRBD2 (5 bases). Deletions cut 3 bases from V and 2 bases from J, with 12 bases between. Germline V gene lookup returns CDR1 SGDLS and CDR2 YYNGEE. CDR3 length equals 15 residues.

This clone was seen only a few times. The rearrangement links TRBV9 to TRBJ2-7; D possibly corresponds to TRBD1 (6 bases). With 1 base removed from V and 6 bases from J, the gap between germline ends came to 14 bases. The CDR3 loop spans 14 amino acids. Germline assignment: CDR1 SGDLS and CDR2 YYNGEE. As DNA, the CDR3 is TGTGCCAGCAGCGTATCAGGGGCAGCCCTCGAGCAGTACTTC. Translated: CASSVSGAALEQYF.

The rearrangement joins TRBV6-5 to TRBJ2-1; D perhaps matches TRBD1 (6 bases). The CDR3 spans 13 residues. Between the trimmed V and J ends, which lost 0 bases and 7 bases, there was a span of 7 bases. Per germline, CDR1 MNHEY and CDR2 SVGAGI. CDR3 nucleotides: TGTGCCAGCAGTTACTCGGGGACAAATGAGCAGTTCTTC. Its protein product is CASSYSGTNEQFF.

There are a few counts of this clone. The gene calls are TRBV28 and TRBJ1-5; TRBD1 matches 7 bases. The CDR3 sequence is 17 residues long. Germline V gene lookup returns CDR1 MDHEN and CDR2 SYDVKM. V lost 6 bases to trimming and J lost 0 bases; unmatched junction nucleotides: 11. In nucleotides, the CDR3 is TGTGCCAGCAGGGACCGGGACAGAAGCTATAGCAATCAGCCCCAGCATTTT. Protein sequence: CASRDRDRSYSNQPQHF.

The chain carries TRBV4-1 and TRBJ2-3, with D perhaps TRBD2 (7 bases). CDR3 length: 17 residues. CDR1 MGHRA and CDR2 YSYEKL come from the germline V gene. V was trimmed by 4 bases and J by 7 bases, leaving 24 bases between them. CDR3 DNA sequence: TGCGCCAGCAGCCCCGAAGGGGGGGGAGGTGTGCGAAATACGCAGTATTTT. It specifies CASSPEGGGGVRNTQYF.

This clone was seen a handful of times. This chain's CDR3 is CASRARDSYNEQFF. CDR3 DNA sequence: TGTGCCAGCAGAGCCCGGGACAGCTACAATGAGCAGTTCTTC. V gene TRBV27 combines with J gene TRBJ2-1, with 7 bases identical to TRBD1. This CDR3 spans 14 amino acids. Germline CDR1 is MNHEY and CDR2 is SMNVEV (reference sequence). Trimming cost V 6 bases and J 3 bases; bases outside gene matches: 5.

The rearrangement links TRBV19 to TRBJ2-2; 12 bases line up with TRBD2. V shed 7 bases, J shed 1 base, and the junction held 1 base outside the gene matches. This CDR3 has 15 amino acids. Germline CDR1 is LNHDA and CDR2 is SQIVND (reference sequence). The CDR3 DNA follows: TGTGCCAGTACGGGACTAGCGGGGAACACCGGGGAGCTGTTTTTT. Translated, it gives CASTGLAGNTGELFF.

Details on this clone: The same CDR3 is also encoded by other DNA sequences in this sample. The rearrangement joins TRBV7-2 to TRBJ1-5, with no clear D. CDR1 and CDR2 (germline): SGHTA, FQGNSA. Between the trimmed V and J ends, which lost 1 base and 1 base, there was a span of 5 bases. The CDR3 has 14 residues. The CDR3 sequence is CASSLVQSNQPQHF. As DNA, the CDR3 is TGTGCCAGCAGCTTAGTACAGAGCAATCAGCCCCAGCATTTT.

V gene TRBV7-9 combines with J gene TRBJ2-1; 11 bases align to TRBD2. This CDR3 comprises 19 residues. CDR1 and CDR2 from the germline V gene are SEHNR and FQNEAQ (reference sequence). Germline trimming cut 7 bases from V and 3 bases from J; bases unmatched to any gene: 17. CDR3 amino acids: CASTDVGLAGGSIYNEQFF. CDR3 bases: TGTGCCAGCACCGATGTGGGGCTAGCGGGGGGCTCGATCTACAATGAGCAGTTCTTC. The full variable domain, with the rest looked up from reference TRBV7-9 and TRBJ2-1, is DTGVSQNPRHKITKRGQNVTFRCDPISEHNRLYWYRQTLGQGPEFLTYFQNEAQLEKSRLLSDRFSAERPKGSFSTLEIQRTEQGDSAMYLCASTDVGLAGGSIYNEQFFGPGTRLTVL.